The present T cell receptor (beta chain) was sequenced within a study of PD-1 blockade in classical Hodgkin lymphoma. Deletions cut 4 bases from V and 0 bases from J, with 14 bases between. Germline V gene lookup returns CDR1 SGHDT and CDR2 YYEEEE. CDR3 length: 16 amino acids. Sequencing used immunoSEQ multiplex PCR; TCRdb keeps in-frame clones, though not all of them. The data show 6,800 or so clones, with 75% to 85% seen just once and roughly 46% held by the top ten. In this sample, this clone turned up a few times. Patients all relapsed after autologous stem cell transplantation, and there was variation in brentuximab vedotin exposure.

This clonotype was obtained from a human donor with classical Hodgkin lymphoma. The sample in question was peripheral blood mononuclear cells (PBMCs), obtained before the second cycle of nivolumab. The rearrangement joins TRBV5-6 to TRBJ1-3; D remains ambiguous. In DNA form, the CDR3 reads TGTGCCAGCAGCGCCTGGACGGACCTCTCTGGAAACACCATATATTTT. This codes for CASSAWTDLSGNTIYF.